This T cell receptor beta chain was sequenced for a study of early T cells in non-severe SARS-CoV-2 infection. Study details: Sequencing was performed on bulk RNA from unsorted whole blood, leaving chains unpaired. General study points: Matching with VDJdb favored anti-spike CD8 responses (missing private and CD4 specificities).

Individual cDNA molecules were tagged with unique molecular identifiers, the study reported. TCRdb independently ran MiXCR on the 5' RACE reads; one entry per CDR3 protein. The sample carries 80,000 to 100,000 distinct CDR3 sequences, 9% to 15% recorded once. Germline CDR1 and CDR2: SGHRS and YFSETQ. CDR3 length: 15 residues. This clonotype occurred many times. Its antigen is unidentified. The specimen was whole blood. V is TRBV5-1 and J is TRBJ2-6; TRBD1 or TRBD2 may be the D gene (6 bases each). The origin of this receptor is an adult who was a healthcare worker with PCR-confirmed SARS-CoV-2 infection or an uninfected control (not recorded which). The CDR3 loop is CATNGGNSGANVLTF. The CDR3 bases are TGCGCAACCAACGGGGGCAACTCTGGGGCCAACGTCCTGACTTTC.